Listed here are 21 T cell receptor beta chains from one sample, sequenced in a study of CD8 T cells in Susac syndrome. When the RNA was reverse transcribed, random hexamers were used with an input of roughly 0.5 to 1 ug. TCRdb analysed the immunoSEQ multiplex PCR reads with MiXCR anew, one entry per CDR3 protein. The data hold roughly 200,000 distinct CDR3 sequences, with 85% to 95% observed a single time. The material sequenced was CD4+ T cells from PBMCs. These receptors were collected from a human donor with multiple sclerosis.

The V call is TRBV2, the J call TRBJ2-2; D call uncertain. Trimming removed 5 bases at V and 7 bases at J, with 8 bases between. Germline values: CDR1 SNHLY, CDR2 FYNNEI. This CDR3 region has 12 residues. CDR3 nucleotide sequence: TGTGCCAGCAGTAGGAATCACGGGGAGCTGTTTTTT. Its translation: CASSRNHGELFF.

This chain uses TRBV5-6 with TRBJ1-5; D remains ambiguous. Germline loops: CDR1 SGHDT, CDR2 YYEEEE. Trimming cost V 0 bases and J 2 bases, with 9 bases left between them. This CDR3 has 15 amino acids. The CDR3 DNA reads TGTGCCAGCAGCTTGGGGGAGTTGGGCAATCAGCCCCAGCATTTT. Translation gives CASSLGELGNQPQHF. The full variable domain, completed using reference TRBV5-6 and TRBJ1-5, is DAGVTQSPTHLIKTRGQQVTLRCSPKSGHDTVSWYQQALGQGPQFIFQYYEEEERQRGNFPDRFSGHQFPNYSSELNVNALLLGDSALYLCASSLGELGNQPQHFGDGTRLSIL.

The V and J genes are TRBV20-1 and TRBJ2-5, with unresolved D. CDR1 and CDR2 from the germline V gene are DFQATT and SNEGSKA (reference sequence). The CDR3 totals 17 residues. Trimming took off 6 bases at V and 1 base at J, with 24 bases between the two ends. This chain's CDR3 is CSALIGRSSNPQETQYF. The CDR3 bases are TGCAGTGCCTTAATAGGGCGGAGTTCCAATCCCCAAGAGACCCAGTACTTC.

This chain uses TRBV24-1 with TRBJ2-1; D not certain. The V and J ends lost 5 bases and 5 bases respectively, with 6 bases between them. The CDR3 is 12 amino acids. Germline CDR1 reads KGHDR; CDR2 reads SFDVKD. CDR3 bases: TGTGCCACCAGTGCCCAAGACAATGAGCAGTTCTTC. Translation: CATSAQDNEQFF.

The chain uses TRBV7-9 and TRBJ2-5; unclear D gene. The CDR3 sequence is 14 residues long. Trimming took off 0 bases at V and 1 base at J, with 6 bases between the two ends. Germline assignment: CDR1 SEHNR and CDR2 FQNEAQ (reference sequence). In nucleotides, the CDR3 is TGTGCCAGCAGCTTAGCGGGGTTCCAAGAGACCCAGTACTTC. Translating gives CASSLAGFQETQYF.

V is TRBV25-1 and J is TRBJ2-1, with D tentatively TRBD1 or TRBD2 (5 bases each). V was shortened by 5 bases and J by 6 bases, with 14 bases between the two germline ends. The CDR3 runs 14 residues. The germline V gene has CDR1 MGHDK and CDR2 SYGVNS. The CDR3 is CASSPHRDGNEQFF. The DNA of the CDR3 is TGTGCCAGCAGTCCCCATCGGGACGGCAATGAGCAGTTCTTC.

The CDR3 DNA sequence: TGTGCCAGCAGTTTAGAATGGGCGGGCACTGAAGCTTTCTTT. This translates into CASSLEWAGTEAFF. This rearrangement joins TRBV27 to TRBJ1-1; D unclear. Germline V gene sequence: CDR1 MNHEY, CDR2 SMNVEV (reference sequence). V gave up 2 bases and J gave up 4 bases, with 11 bases separating them. This CDR3 is 14 amino acids long.

The V gene is TRBV20-1, the J gene TRBJ2-5; tentative D call: TRBD2 (6 bases). CDR3 length: 14 amino acids. Germline V gene lookup returns CDR1 DFQATT and CDR2 SNEGSKA (reference sequence). V was cut by 1 base and J by 3 bases, with 12 bases left in between. The CDR3 nucleotides are TGCAGTGCTAGAGGTGGGGACTGGAAAGAGACCCAGTACTTC. As protein: CSARGGDWKETQYF.

V is TRBV5-6 and J is TRBJ2-3; D is unresolved. The length of the CDR3 is 13 residues. V was trimmed by 0 bases and J by 4 bases, leaving 6 bases between them. Germline assignment: CDR1 SGHDT and CDR2 YYEEEE. In nucleotides, the CDR3 is TGTGCCAGCAGCTTGGCCCACTCAGATACGCAGTATTTT. Translating it yields CASSLAHSDTQYF.

The chain employs TRBV12-3 or TRBV12-4 and TRBJ1-1; the match to TRBD1 covers 7 bases. The V gene end was trimmed by 7 bases and the J gene end by 3 bases; junction bases not matched to a gene: 8. The CDR3 is made up of 14 amino acids. The DNA for the CDR3 is TGTGCCAGCACCCTAGGGGGCGCGTACACTGAAGCTTTCTTT. Translated, it gives CASTLGGAYTEAFF.

The CDR3 is CAWTINTEAFF. In DNA, the CDR3 is TGTGCCTGGACTATCAACACTGAAGCTTTCTTT. V is TRBV30 and J is TRBJ1-1; D is unresolved. V gave up 4 bases and J gave up 2 bases, with 5 bases separating them. Per the germline V gene, CDR1 is GTSNPN and CDR2 is SVGIG (reference sequence). The CDR3 has 11 residues.

The V gene is TRBV5-1, the J gene TRBJ2-7, with TRBD1 matching over 9 bases. Per germline, CDR1 SGHRS and CDR2 YFSETQ. This CDR3 contains 15 residues. The trim removed 4 bases at V and 1 base at J, leaving 6 bases unmatched. CDR3 nucleotide sequence: TGCGCCAGCAGCCTGGGACAGGGTATATCCTACGAGCAGTACGTC. Protein product: CASSLGQGISYEQYV.

The chain joins TRBV30 to TRBJ1-6; 8 nucleotides match TRBD1. Looked up from germline, CDR1 is GTSNPN and CDR2 is SVGIG (reference sequence). This CDR3 comprises 14 residues. Trimming at V came to 2 bases and at J to 9 bases, leaving 6 bases not matched to a gene. The DNA for the CDR3 is TGTGCCTGGAGTCTGGGACAGGTCCTTTCACCCCTCCACTTT. The encoded protein is CAWSLGQVLSPLHF.

This chain links TRBV20-1 with TRBJ1-1; perhaps TRBD1 as D (6 bases). The CDR3 covers 14 residues. Germline lookup yields CDR1 DFQATT and CDR2 SNEGSKA (reference sequence). V gave up 0 bases and J gave up 7 bases, with 15 bases separating them. CDR3 sequence (DNA): TGCAGTGCTAGAGAATCAGGGGTTCGGGATGAAGCTTTCTTT. Its protein product is CSARESGVRDEAFF.

The chain combines TRBV7-9 with TRBJ2-4; possibly TRBD2 for D (7 bases). V lost 5 bases and J lost 0, with 14 bases in between. The germline V gene encodes CDR1 SEHNR and CDR2 FQNEAQ (reference sequence). CDR3 length: 16 residues. The CDR3 sequence: CASSIIGGLAKNIQYF. The CDR3 DNA follows: TGTGCCAGCAGCATTATCGGGGGGCTAGCCAAAAACATTCAGTACTTC.

The rearrangement joins TRBV30 to TRBJ1-1; 7 bases fit TRBD1. V gave up 1 base and J gave up 1 base; unmatched junction bases: 6. The CDR3 length is 15 residues. Germline CDR1 is GTSNPN and CDR2 is SVGIG (reference sequence). DNA for the CDR3: TGTGCCTGGAGTGGCAAACAGGGGCCGAACACTGAAGCTTTCTTT. It specifies CAWSGKQGPNTEAFF.

V is TRBV3-1 and J is TRBJ2-1; D may be TRBD1 or TRBD2 (5 bases each). The CDR3 loop spans 15 amino acids. V lost 5 bases and J 7 bases, leaving 18 bases between the germline ends. The V gene's germline CDR1 is LGHDT and CDR2 YNNKEL (reference sequence). In nucleotides, the CDR3 is TGTGCCAGCAGCAACTTGGGGGTGGAAGGGAATGAGCAGTTCTTC. Translation: CASSNLGVEGNEQFF.

The CDR3 DNA reads as TGCAGCTTCAACTTAATGACTAGCGTGGGGACCCAGTACTTC. Translating it yields CSFNLMTSVGTQYF. This chain links TRBV29-1 with TRBJ2-5; TRBD2 agrees at 8 bases. This CDR3 contains 14 residues. CDR1 is SQVTM and CDR2 is ANQGSEA in the germline V gene. The junction had 15 bases not matched to a gene; V was cut back by 8 bases and J by 7 bases.

The V call is TRBV15, the J call TRBJ2-3, with TRBD2 matching 8 bases. Germline V gives CDR1 LNHNV, CDR2 YYDKDF (reference sequence). This CDR3 is 17 amino acids long. V shed 0 bases and J 4 bases; nucleotides not matched to a gene: 9. The CDR3 sequence: CATSRDRKRGGPDTQYF. CDR3 in DNA: TGTGCCACCAGCAGAGATCGGAAACGGGGGGGCCCAGATACGCAGTATTTT.

The gene calls are TRBV25-1 and TRBJ2-1, with D possibly being TRBD2 (7 bases). Trimming pared 7 bases from V and 2 bases from J, leaving 12 bases between. The germline V gene has CDR1 MGHDK and CDR2 SYGVNS. The CDR3 runs to 14 residues. Here the CDR3 reads CASIRGGPYNEQFF. CDR3 nucleotide sequence: TGTGCCAGCATTAGGGGGGGCCCCTACAATGAGCAGTTCTTC.

This rearrangement joins TRBV7-8 to TRBJ1-3; no definite D call. The CDR3 spans 15 residues. V shed 5 bases and J shed 0 bases, with 11 bases lying between them. Germline-derived CDR1 and CDR2 are SGHVS and FQNEAQ. CDR3 sequence (DNA): TGTGCCAGCAGCCCCACGGGAATCTCTGGAAACACCATATATTTT. Translating it yields CASSPTGISGNTIYF.